Below are 30 T cell receptor beta chains sequenced from a single sample in a study of CXCR3-negative and CXCR3-positive naive CD8 T cells. The method, 5' RACE with UMI labels, was used to prepare the TRB cDNA libraries. TCRdb re-called the 5' RACE reads and catalogs CDR3 proteins one per entry, DNA excluded. The sample includes around 52,000 distinct CDR3 sequences. Specimen: memory CD8+ T cells from blood. All receptors come from a human donor in good health. Some clones in this sample may be carry-over from other donors' samples.

CDR3 loop: CASSFGVFGSSYNSPLHF. J is TRBJ1-6 and V is TRBV27. The CDR3 sequence is 18 residues long. Germline V gene sequence: CDR1 MNHEY, CDR2 SMNVEV (reference sequence).

CDR3 amino acids: CASSYSSMGDRGNEQYF. The chain combines TRBV6-2 or TRBV6-3 with TRBJ2-7; TCRdb picks TRBD1, but there is no DNA to check that call. Germline V gene data show CDR1 as MNHEY and CDR2 as SVGEGT. This CDR3 comprises 17 residues.

This chain uses TRBV29-1 with TRBJ2-7; TCRdb outputs TRBD2, but without DNA this stays unchecked. This CDR3 spans 13 amino acids. Per the germline V gene, CDR1 is SQVTM and CDR2 is ANQGSEA. CDR3 loop: CSVRAGLVYEQYF.

This chain connects TRBV2 to TRBJ1-4; TCRdb gives TRBD1 as the D gene, but with no DNA this cannot be confirmed. This CDR3 spans 15 amino acids. Germline CDR1 is SNHLY and CDR2 is FYNNEI. This CDR3 reads CASSDRGLSNEKLFF.

V gene TRBV30 combines with J gene TRBJ1-1. Germline V gene sequence: CDR1 GTSNPN, CDR2 SVGIG (reference sequence). The CDR3 runs to 12 residues. CDR3 amino acids: CAWTLPNTEAFF.

The chain has TRBV7-8 and TRBJ2-1; TCRdb outputs TRBD1, but without DNA this stays unchecked. Per the germline V gene, CDR1 is SGHVS and CDR2 is FQNEAQ. The CDR3 runs to 16 residues. The CDR3 spells CASSFGGDRRYNEQFF. Full variable domain (missing parts from reference TRBV7-8 and TRBJ2-1): GAGVSQSPRYKVAKRGQDVALRCDPISGHVSLFWYQQALGQGPEFLTYFQNEAQLDKSGLPSDRFFAERPEGSVSTLKIQRTQQEDSAVYLCASSFGGDRRYNEQFFGPGTRLTVL.

The chain couples TRBV5-1 to TRBJ1-2. From germline, CDR1 is SGHRS and CDR2 YFSETQ. CDR3 length: 13 amino acids. The chain's CDR3 is CASSRDTGGGYTF.

The rearrangement joins TRBV7-9 to TRBJ1-1. The CDR3 sequence is 13 residues long. CDR1 is SEHNR, CDR2 FQNEAQ, per germline (reference sequence). CDR3 protein: CASSLDAYTEAFF.

The chain joins TRBV10-2 to TRBJ2-7. CDR1 WSHSY and CDR2 SAAADI come from the germline V gene. The CDR3 is 11 amino acids. CDR3: CASSDGNEQYF.

This rearrangement joins TRBV23-1 to TRBJ1-1; TCRdb's D gene call, TRBD1, goes unchecked for lack of DNA. TRBV23-1 is flagged as an ORF with uncertain function. The CDR3 contains 17 residues. The CDR3 region is CASSHHLKGQGNTEAFF.

The chain has TRBV29-1 and TRBJ1-4; TCRdb's D call of TRBD1 is untestable without DNA. There are 14 residues in the CDR3. Germline V gives CDR1 SQVTM, CDR2 ANQGSEA. The CDR3 region is CSVNPGVVPEKLFF. Drawing the rest from reference TRBV29-1 and TRBJ1-4, the complete variable domain is SAVISQKPSRDICQRGTSLTIQCQVDSQVTMMFWYRQQPGQSLTLIATANQGSEATYESGFVIDKFPISRPNLTFSTLTVSNMSPEDSSIYLCSVNPGVVPEKLFFGSGTQLSVL.

The J gene is TRBJ1-5, the V gene TRBV11-1; TCRdb returns TRBD1, unconfirmable since there is no DNA. Germline V CDR1 and CDR2: SGHAT, FQDESV (reference sequence). The CDR3 has 14 residues. CDR3 region: CASSPAGARQPQHF. Combining the CDR3 with reference TRBV11-1 and TRBJ1-5 gives the whole variable domain EAEVAQSPRYKITEKSQAVAFWCDPISGHATLYWYRQILGQGPELLVQFQDESVVDDSQLPKDRFSAERLKGVDSTLKIQPAELGDSAMYLCASSPAGARQPQHFGDGTRLSIL.

The V gene is TRBV6-6, the J gene TRBJ2-2; TCRdb proposes TRBD2, but this gene call is untestable without DNA. Germline V gene sequence: CDR1 MNHNY, CDR2 SVGAGI (reference sequence). The length of the CDR3 is 13 residues. The CDR3 spells CASSYSLAGELFF.

This chain links TRBV29-1 with TRBJ2-1; checking the TCRdb D call of TRBD2 is not possible without DNA. Germline values: CDR1 SQVTM, CDR2 ANQGSEA. The CDR3 covers 13 residues. CDR3 in amino acids: CSARTSGYNEQFF.

This chain uses TRBV29-1 with TRBJ1-2; as DNA is missing, the TRBD1 call by TCRdb cannot be tested. The germline V gene has CDR1 SQVTM and CDR2 ANQGSEA. This CDR3 spans 13 amino acids. The CDR3 sequence: CSVYTGPEDGYTF.

This clonotype is identified as medium-sized (0.01 to 0.1%) from frequency. The gene calls are TRBV5-5 and TRBJ2-1. This CDR3 spans 11 amino acids. Germline V gene data show CDR1 as SGHKS and CDR2 as YYEKEE (reference sequence). The CDR3 loop is CASFSYNEQFF. Complete variable domain (other parts from reference TRBV5-5 and TRBJ2-1): DAGVTQSPTHLIKTRGQQVTLRCSPISGHKSVSWYQQVLGQGPQFIFQYYEKEERGRGNFPDRFSARQFPNYSSELNVNALLLGDSALYLCASFSYNEQFFGPGTRLTVL.

The chain employs TRBV15 and TRBJ2-2; as DNA is missing, the TRBD2 call by TCRdb cannot be tested. The germline CDR1 and CDR2 sequences are LNHNV and YYDKDF (reference sequence). CDR3 length equals 17 residues. CDR3 sequence: CATSRPAGGLDTGELFF.

This chain uses TRBV28 with TRBJ1-5. The CDR3 covers 17 residues. CDR1 is MDHEN and CDR2 is SYDVKM in the germline V gene. CDR3 sequence reads: CASSLWFSDFSNQPQHF. Drawing the rest from reference TRBV28 and TRBJ1-5, the complete variable domain is DVKVTQSSRYLVKRTGEKVFLECVQDMDHENMFWYRQDPGLGLRLIYFSYDVKMKEKGDIPEGYSVSREKKERFSLILESASTNQTSMYLCASSLWFSDFSNQPQHFGDGTRLSIL.

The chain recombines TRBV28 with TRBJ2-7. Germline lookup yields CDR1 MDHEN and CDR2 SYDVKM. CDR3 length: 12 residues. The CDR3 protein is CASRRISYEQYF.

V is TRBV12-3 or TRBV12-4 and J is TRBJ1-1. The CDR3 has 14 amino acids. The CDR3 reads CASSLWESNTEAFF.

V gene TRBV28 combines with J gene TRBJ2-1; TCRdb calls TRBD1, which cannot be checked without DNA. The germline V gene encodes CDR1 MDHEN and CDR2 SYDVKM. The CDR3 contains 16 residues. This CDR3 reads CASSLPAGQLYNEQFF.

This chain links TRBV7-3 with TRBJ2-3. The CDR3 length is 13 residues. From germline, CDR1 is SGHTA and CDR2 FQGTGA. The CDR3 spells CASSLSAAQTQYF.

CDR3 sequence: CSARDRQTDAGTQYF. The V and J genes are TRBV20-1 and TRBJ2-3; without DNA, the TCRdb call of TRBD1 cannot be checked. The CDR3 has 15 residues. From germline, CDR1 is DFQATT and CDR2 SNEGSKA (reference sequence).

The chain links TRBV28 to TRBJ1-1; TCRdb selects TRBD1, and the lack of DNA leaves this call unchecked. The CDR3 consists of 17 residues. In germline, CDR1 is MDHEN, CDR2 SYDVKM. The chain's CDR3 is CASSLTFPGQQNTEAFF.

The rearrangement links TRBV4-3 to TRBJ2-3; TCRdb gives TRBD2 as the D gene, but with no DNA this cannot be confirmed. Germline CDR1 is LGHNA and CDR2 is YSLEER. The CDR3 is 16 residues long. The CDR3 is CASKPGTSGLGDTQYF.

The V call is TRBV6-1, the J call TRBJ1-1; no DNA is available, so the TRBD1 call from TCRdb remains unchecked. Germline CDR1 is MNHNS and CDR2 is SASEGT. This CDR3 comprises 15 residues. The CDR3: CASSEPGQVNTEAFF.

V usage is TRBV25-1 and J usage is TRBJ2-1. The CDR3 length is 13 residues. From germline, CDR1 is MGHDK and CDR2 SYGVNS. The CDR3 region is CASTFDTYNEQFF. Variable domain in full (rest from reference TRBV25-1 and TRBJ2-1): EADIYQTPRYLVIGTGKKITLECSQTMGHDKMYWYQQDPGMELHLIHYSYGVNSTEKGDLSSESTVSRIRTEHFPLTLESARPSHTSQYLCASTFDTYNEQFFGPGTRLTVL.

The chain links TRBV29-1 to TRBJ2-4; TCRdb designates TRBD2, a call that cannot be tested without DNA. The germline V gene has CDR1 SQVTM and CDR2 ANQGSEA. This CDR3 comprises 13 residues. The CDR3 loop is CSVEGEVENIQYF. The full variable domain, rest sourced from reference TRBV29-1 and TRBJ2-4, is SAVISQKPSRDICQRGTSLTIQCQVDSQVTMMFWYRQQPGQSLTLIATANQGSEATYESGFVIDKFPISRPNLTFSTLTVSNMSPEDSSIYLCSVEGEVENIQYFGAGTRLSVL.

V and J are TRBV7-3 and TRBJ2-1; TCRdb calls TRBD2, which cannot be checked without DNA. Germline assignment: CDR1 SGHTA and CDR2 FQGTGA. This CDR3 is 15 amino acids long. The CDR3 reads CASSLEGDSYNEQFF.

The V and J genes are TRBV12-3 or TRBV12-4 and TRBJ1-4; no DNA is available, so the TRBD1 call from TCRdb remains unchecked. The CDR3 is 15 amino acids. CDR3 amino acids: CASSSRQGVNEKLFF.